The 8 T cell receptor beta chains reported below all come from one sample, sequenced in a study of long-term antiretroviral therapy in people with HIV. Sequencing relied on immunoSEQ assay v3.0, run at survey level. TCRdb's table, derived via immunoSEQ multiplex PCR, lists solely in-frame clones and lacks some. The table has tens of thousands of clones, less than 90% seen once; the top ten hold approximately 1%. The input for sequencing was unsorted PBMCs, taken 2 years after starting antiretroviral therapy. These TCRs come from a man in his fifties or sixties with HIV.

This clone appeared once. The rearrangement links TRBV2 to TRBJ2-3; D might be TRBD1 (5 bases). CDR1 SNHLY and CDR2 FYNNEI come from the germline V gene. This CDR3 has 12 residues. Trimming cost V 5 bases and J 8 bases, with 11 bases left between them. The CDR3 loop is CASSTLRGTQYF. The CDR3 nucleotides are TGTGCCAGCAGTACCCTAAGGGGTACGCAGTATTTT.

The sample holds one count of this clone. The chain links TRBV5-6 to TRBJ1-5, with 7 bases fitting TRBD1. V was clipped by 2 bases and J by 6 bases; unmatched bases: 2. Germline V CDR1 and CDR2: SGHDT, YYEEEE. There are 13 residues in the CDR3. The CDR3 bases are TGTGCCAGCAGCTTCAGGGGGAGTCAGCCCCAGCATTTT. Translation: CASSFRGSQPQHF. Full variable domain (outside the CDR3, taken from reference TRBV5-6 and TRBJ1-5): DAGVTQSPTHLIKTRGQQVTLRCSPKSGHDTVSWYQQALGQGPQFIFQYYEEEERQRGNFPDRFSGHQFPNYSSELNVNALLLGDSALYLCASSFRGSQPQHFGDGTRLSIL.

Written as DNA, the CDR3 is TGTGCCAGCAGTTTGACAGGGTTTGGCAATCAGCCCCAGCATTTT. The encoded protein is CASSLTGFGNQPQHF. The chain employs TRBV28 and TRBJ1-5; 7 bases fit TRBD1. Germline CDR1 and CDR2: MDHEN and SYDVKM. This CDR3 is 15 amino acids long. J was trimmed by 2 bases and V by 3 bases; bases with no gene match: 4. Variable domain in full (rest from reference TRBV28 and TRBJ1-5): DVKVTQSSRYLVKRTGEKVFLECVQDMDHENMFWYRQDPGLGLRLIYFSYDVKMKEKGDIPEGYSVSREKKERFSLILESASTNQTSMYLCASSLTGFGNQPQHFGDGTRLSIL.

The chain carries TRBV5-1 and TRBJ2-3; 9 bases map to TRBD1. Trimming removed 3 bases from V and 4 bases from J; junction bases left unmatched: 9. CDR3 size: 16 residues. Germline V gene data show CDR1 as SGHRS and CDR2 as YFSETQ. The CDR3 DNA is TGCGCCAGCAGCTGGGGGACAGGGTTCTCGTCAGATACGCAGTATTTT. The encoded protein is CASSWGTGFSSDTQYF.

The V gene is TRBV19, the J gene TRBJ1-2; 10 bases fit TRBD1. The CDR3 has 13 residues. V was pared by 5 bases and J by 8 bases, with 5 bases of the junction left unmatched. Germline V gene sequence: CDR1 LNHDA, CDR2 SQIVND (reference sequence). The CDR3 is CASSRQGARGYTF. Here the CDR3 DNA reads TGTGCCAGTAGTCGACAGGGGGCGCGGGGCTACACCTTC.

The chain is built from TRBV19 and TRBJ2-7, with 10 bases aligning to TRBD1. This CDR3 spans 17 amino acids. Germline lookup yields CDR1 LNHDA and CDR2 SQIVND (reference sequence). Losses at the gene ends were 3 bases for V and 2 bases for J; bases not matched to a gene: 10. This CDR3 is CASSIRSRDRGTYEQYF. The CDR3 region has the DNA TGTGCCAGTAGTATCCGATCCCGGGACAGGGGAACCTACGAGCAGTACTTC. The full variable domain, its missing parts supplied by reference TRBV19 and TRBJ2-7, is DGGITQSPKYLFRKEGQNVTLSCEQNLNHDAMYWYRQDPGQGLRLIYYSQIVNDFQKGDIAEGYSVSREKKESFPLTVTSAQKNPTAFYLCASSIRSRDRGTYEQYFGPGTRLTVT.

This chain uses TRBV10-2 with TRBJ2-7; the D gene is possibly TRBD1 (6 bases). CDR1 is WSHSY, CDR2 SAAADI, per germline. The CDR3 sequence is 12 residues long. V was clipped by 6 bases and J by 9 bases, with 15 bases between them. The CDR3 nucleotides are TGCGCCAGCAGAATGGGGACAAGTTGGCAGTACTTC. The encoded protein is CASRMGTSWQYF.

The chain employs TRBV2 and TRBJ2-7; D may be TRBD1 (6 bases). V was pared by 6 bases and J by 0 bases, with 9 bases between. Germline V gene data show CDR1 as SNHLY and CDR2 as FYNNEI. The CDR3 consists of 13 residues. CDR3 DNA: TGTGCCAGCAGGGACAGAAGCTCCTACGAGCAGTACTTC. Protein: CASRDRSSYEQYF. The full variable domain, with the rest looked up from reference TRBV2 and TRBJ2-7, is EPEVTQTPSHQVTQMGQEVILRCVPISNHLYFYWYRQILGQKVEFLVSFYNNEISEKSEIFDDQFSVERPDGSNFTLKIRSTKLEDSAMYFCASRDRSSYEQYFGPGTRLTVT.